This T cell receptor beta chain was sequenced during a study of blood T cell repertoires in COVID-19. Study-level background: Acute and convalescent COVID-19 samples came from the United States, Italy and Spain. PBMCs, B-cell-depleted T cells, or T cells were the source of the cDNA or gDNA that made up the material.

Original data processing: Quantification of nucleated cells was approximated via reference gene primer amplification. The protocol was immunoSEQ multiplex PCR, while the TCRdb copy is restricted to in-frame clones and leaves out a portion. D and trimming come from the DNA, and the V and J calls and clone size come from that table. The sample carries around 620,000 clones, around 89% recorded once. The CDR3 covers 15 residues. CDR1 SGHTA and CDR2 FQGNSA come from the germline V gene. J was trimmed by 7 bases and V by 5 bases; bases with no gene match: 7. This clone was recorded only once. This clonotype originated in a woman in her late teens or twenties with acute or convalescent COVID-19. This chain uses TRBV7-2 with TRBJ1-4, with 10 nucleotides matching TRBD1. The material sequenced was peripheral blood. CDR3 protein: CASSPQTGGREKLFF. CDR3 nucleotides: TGTGCCAGCAGCCCCCAGACAGGGGGCCGTGAAAAACTGTTTTTT.